The 8 T cell receptor beta chains reported below all come from one sample, sequenced in a study of CD8 T cells in ankylosing spondylitis. A single record per CDR3 protein comes from TCRdb applying MiXCR to the 5' RACE reads. This table has 350,000 or so distinct CDR3 sequences, about 9.9% appearing once. Sequencing input: blood, either unsorted or a sorted T cell fraction (not recorded which). Every receptor here comes from a female donor with ankylosing spondylitis or in good health (not recorded which).

This clonotype occurred a few times. This rearrangement joins TRBV7-8 to TRBJ2-7; D unclear. The CDR3 extends over 16 amino acids. The germline CDR1 and CDR2 sequences are SGHVS and FQNEAQ. V lost 0 bases to trimming and J lost 1 base, with 13 bases between them. CDR3 sequence reads: CASSLARWQLSYEQYF. DNA for the CDR3: TGTGCCAGCAGCTTAGCTAGGTGGCAGCTATCCTACGAGCAGTACTTC.

This clonotype was recorded at least ten times. CDR3 sequence reads: CASSFGGQGFSEAFF. The CDR3 coding sequence is TGTGCCAGCAGTTTCGGCGGACAGGGTTTTTCTGAAGCTTTCTTT. This chain uses TRBV12-3 or TRBV12-4 with TRBJ1-1; 8 nucleotides line up with TRBD1. The CDR3 sequence is 15 residues long. Trimming removed 3 bases from V and 6 bases from J; junction bases left unmatched: 9.

This clonotype was seen a handful of times. V usage is TRBV19 and J usage is TRBJ1-6, with TRBD1 identical over 7 bases. The trim removed 6 bases at V and 8 bases at J, leaving 10 bases unmatched. The CDR3 extends over 15 amino acids. Germline CDR1 is LNHDA and CDR2 is SQIVND (reference sequence). In DNA, the CDR3 is TGTGCCAGTAGAAATGCGGCCAGGGGGGATTCACCCCTCCACTTT. Protein product: CASRNAARGDSPLHF. Combining the CDR3 with reference TRBV19 and TRBJ1-6 gives the whole variable domain DGGITQSPKYLFRKEGQNVTLSCEQNLNHDAMYWYRQDPGQGLRLIYYSQIVNDFQKGDIAEGYSVSREKKESFPLTVTSAQKNPTAFYLCASRNAARGDSPLHFGNGTRLTVT.

The chain couples TRBV7-2 to TRBJ2-3; D is undetermined. The CDR3 runs 15 residues. The germline V gene encodes CDR1 SGHTA and CDR2 FQGNSA. Trimming cost V 6 bases and J 3 bases, with 16 bases left between them. CDR3 DNA sequence: TGTGCCAGCAGGACGCCTACCGTCGCGACAGATACGCAGTATTTT. This gives the protein CASRTPTVATDTQYF. Complete variable domain (other parts from reference TRBV7-2 and TRBJ2-3): GAGVSQSPSNKVTEKGKDVELRCDPISGHTALYWYRQSLGQGLEFLIYFQGNSAPDKSGLPSDRFSAERTGGSVSTLTIQRTQQEDSAVYLCASRTPTVATDTQYFGPGTRLTVL.

This clonotype was picked up many times. J is TRBJ1-5 and V is TRBV7-9, with D uncertain. Trimming pared 0 bases from V and 3 bases from J, leaving 6 bases between. This CDR3 comprises 14 residues. Germline CDR1 reads SEHNR; CDR2 reads FQNEAQ (reference sequence). The CDR3 nucleotides are TGTGCCAGCAGCTTAGCAGGGTACAATCAGCCCCAGCATTTT. Amino acids: CASSLAGYNQPQHF.

This clonotype has a count of ten or more. The chain couples TRBV4-2 to TRBJ1-1, with D hard to call. The germline V gene encodes CDR1 LGHNA and CDR2 YNFKEQ. V was trimmed by 1 base and J by 1 base, leaving 13 bases between them. This CDR3 is 16 amino acids long. The CDR3 DNA reads as TGTGCCAGCAGCCAAGTTGGTGGAGAATCGAACACTGAAGCTTTCTTT. Translation gives CASSQVGGESNTEAFF.

This clonotype was recorded a few times. The chain recombines TRBV6-1 with TRBJ1-2, with D unresolved. Germline CDR1 MNHNS, CDR2 SASEGT. Trimming took off 4 bases at V and 9 bases at J, with 15 bases between the two ends. The CDR3 has 13 residues. The CDR3 DNA reads TGTGCCAGCAGTGGGAGCGACACCGAACGCTACACCTTC. Translating it yields CASSGSDTERYTF.

This clonotype was found many times. The chain carries TRBV12-3 or TRBV12-4 and TRBJ1-2, with TRBD1 as a possible D gene (5 bases). CDR3 length equals 17 residues. The ends were cut back, 6 bases at V and 0 bases at J, with 20 bases in the middle. CDR3 bases: TGTGCCAGCAGCTGGCGGGCAGGGAACGAGGCTAACTATGGCTACACCTTC. Its translation is CASSWRAGNEANYGYTF.